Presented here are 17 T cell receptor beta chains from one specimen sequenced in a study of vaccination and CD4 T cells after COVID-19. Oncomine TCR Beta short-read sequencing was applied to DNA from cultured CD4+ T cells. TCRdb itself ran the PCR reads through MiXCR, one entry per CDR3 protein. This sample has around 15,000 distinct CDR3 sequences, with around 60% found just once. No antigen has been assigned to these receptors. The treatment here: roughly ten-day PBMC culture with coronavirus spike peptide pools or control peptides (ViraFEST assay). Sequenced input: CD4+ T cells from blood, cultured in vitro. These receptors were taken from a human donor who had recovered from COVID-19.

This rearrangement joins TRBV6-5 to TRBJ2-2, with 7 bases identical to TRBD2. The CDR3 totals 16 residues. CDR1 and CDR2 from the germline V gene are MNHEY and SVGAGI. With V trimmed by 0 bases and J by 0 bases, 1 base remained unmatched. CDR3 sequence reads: CASSYSGGTNTGELFF. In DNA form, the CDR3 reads TGTGCCAGCAGTTACTCGGGGGGGACGAACACCGGGGAGCTGTTTTTT.

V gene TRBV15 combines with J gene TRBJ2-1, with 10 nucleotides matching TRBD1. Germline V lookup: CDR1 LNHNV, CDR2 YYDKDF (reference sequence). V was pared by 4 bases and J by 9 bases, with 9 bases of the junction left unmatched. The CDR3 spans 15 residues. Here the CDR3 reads CATSKKTGGPSEQFF. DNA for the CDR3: TGTGCCACCAGCAAGAAGACAGGGGGCCCAAGTGAGCAGTTCTTC. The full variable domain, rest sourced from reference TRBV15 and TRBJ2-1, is DAMVIQNPRYQVTQFGKPVTLSCSQTLNHNVMYWYQQKSSQAPKLLFHYYDKDFNNEADTPDNFQSRRPNTSFCFLDIRSPGLGDTAMYLCATSKKTGGPSEQFFGPGTRLTVL.

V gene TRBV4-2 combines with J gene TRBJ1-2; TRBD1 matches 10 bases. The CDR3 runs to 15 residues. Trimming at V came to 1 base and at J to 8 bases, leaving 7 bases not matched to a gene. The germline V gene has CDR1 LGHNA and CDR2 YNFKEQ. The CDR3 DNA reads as TGTGCCAGCAGCCAAGCTGACAGGGGGCAAGGAGGCTACACCTTC. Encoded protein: CASSQADRGQGGYTF.

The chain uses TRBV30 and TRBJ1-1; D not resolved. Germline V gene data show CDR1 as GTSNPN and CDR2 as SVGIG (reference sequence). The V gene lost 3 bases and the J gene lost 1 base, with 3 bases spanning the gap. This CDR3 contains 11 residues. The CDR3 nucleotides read TGTGCCTGGAGAGAGAACACTGAAGCTTTCTTT. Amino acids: CAWRENTEAFF.

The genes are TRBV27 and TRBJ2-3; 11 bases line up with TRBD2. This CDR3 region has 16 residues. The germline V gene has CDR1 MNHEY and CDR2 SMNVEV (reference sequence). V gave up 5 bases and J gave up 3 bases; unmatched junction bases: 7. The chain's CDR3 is CASSLAGGRGTDTQYF. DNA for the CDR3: TGTGCCAGCAGTCTAGCGGGAGGAAGGGGTACAGATACGCAGTATTTT.

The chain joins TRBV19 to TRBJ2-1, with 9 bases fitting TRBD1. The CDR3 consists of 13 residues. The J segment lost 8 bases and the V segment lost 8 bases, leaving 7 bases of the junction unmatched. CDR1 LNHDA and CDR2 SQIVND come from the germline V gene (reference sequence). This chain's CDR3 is CASSRDREDEQFF. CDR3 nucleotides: TGTGCCAGTTCGCGGGACAGGGAGGATGAGCAGTTCTTC.

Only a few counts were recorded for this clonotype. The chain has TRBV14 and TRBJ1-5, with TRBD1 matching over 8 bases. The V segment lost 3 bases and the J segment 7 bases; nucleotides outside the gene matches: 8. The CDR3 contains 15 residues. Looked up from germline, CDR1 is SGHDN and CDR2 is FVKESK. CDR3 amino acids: CASSHDTGGNQPQHF. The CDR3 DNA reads TGTGCCAGCAGCCATGATACAGGGGGGAACCAGCCCCAGCATTTT. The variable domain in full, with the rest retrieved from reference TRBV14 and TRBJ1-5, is EAGVTQFPSHSVIEKGQTVTLRCDPISGHDNLYWYRRVMGKEIKFLLHFVKESKQDESGMPNNRFLAERTGGTYSTLKVQPAELEDSGVYFCASSHDTGGNQPQHFGDGTRLSIL.

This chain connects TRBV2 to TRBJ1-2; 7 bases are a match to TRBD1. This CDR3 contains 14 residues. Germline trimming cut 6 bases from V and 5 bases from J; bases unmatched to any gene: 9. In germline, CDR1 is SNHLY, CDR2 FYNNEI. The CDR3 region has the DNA TGTGCCAGCAGCCAGGGACAGACCTATTATGGCTACACCTTC. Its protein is CASSQGQTYYGYTF.

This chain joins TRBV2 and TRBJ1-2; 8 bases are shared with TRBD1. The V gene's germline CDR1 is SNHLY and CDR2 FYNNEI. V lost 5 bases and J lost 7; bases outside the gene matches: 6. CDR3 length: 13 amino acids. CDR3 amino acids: CASSPQGVVGYTF. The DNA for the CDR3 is TGTGCCAGCAGTCCACAGGGGGTAGTTGGCTACACCTTC.

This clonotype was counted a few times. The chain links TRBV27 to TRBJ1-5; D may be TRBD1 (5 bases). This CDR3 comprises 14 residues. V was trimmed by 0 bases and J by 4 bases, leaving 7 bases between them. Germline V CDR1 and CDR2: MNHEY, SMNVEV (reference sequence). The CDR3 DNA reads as TGTGCCAGCAGTTTATCAGGGGTAAATCAGCCCCAGCATTTT. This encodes CASSLSGVNQPQHF.

The CDR3 sequence is CAISKGRTNTGELFF. CDR3 nucleotide sequence: TGTGCCATCAGCAAGGGGAGAACGAACACCGGGGAGCTGTTTTTT. The J gene is TRBJ2-2, the V gene TRBV10-3; D possibly matches TRBD1 or TRBD2 (5 bases each). Germline V gene lookup returns CDR1 ENHRY and CDR2 SYGVKD. The CDR3 consists of 15 residues. V was shortened by 6 bases and J by 0 bases, with 11 bases between the two germline ends.

The CDR3 nucleotides are TGTGCCAGCTCACCCCCCCGGGACACGCAAAACTATGGCTACACCTTC. Its translation is CASSPPRDTQNYGYTF. The V and J genes are TRBV18 and TRBJ1-2, with D possibly TRBD1 on 6 matching bases. Germline CDR1 is KGHSH and CDR2 is LQKENI. The CDR3 is made up of 16 amino acids. V was cut by 3 bases and J by 2 bases, with 16 bases left in between. Drawing the rest from reference TRBV18 and TRBJ1-2, the complete variable domain is NAGVMQNPRHLVRRRGQEARLRCSPMKGHSHVYWYRQLPEEGLKFMVYLQKENIIDESGMPKERFSAEFPKEGPSILRIQQVVRGDSAAYFCASSPPRDTQNYGYTFGSGTRLTVV.

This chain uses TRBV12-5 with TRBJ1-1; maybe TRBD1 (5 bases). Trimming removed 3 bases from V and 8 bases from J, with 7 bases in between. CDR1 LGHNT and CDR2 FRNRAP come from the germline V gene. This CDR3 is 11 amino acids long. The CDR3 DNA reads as TGTGCTAGTGGTTTCGGGGGAGAAGCTTTCTTT. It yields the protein CASGFGGEAFF. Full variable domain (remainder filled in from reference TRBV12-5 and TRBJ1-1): DARVTQTPRHKVTEMGQEVTMRCQPILGHNTVFWYRQTMMQGLELLAYFRNRAPLDDSGMPKDRFSAEMPDATLATLKIQPSEPRDSAVYFCASGFGGEAFFGQGTRLTVV.

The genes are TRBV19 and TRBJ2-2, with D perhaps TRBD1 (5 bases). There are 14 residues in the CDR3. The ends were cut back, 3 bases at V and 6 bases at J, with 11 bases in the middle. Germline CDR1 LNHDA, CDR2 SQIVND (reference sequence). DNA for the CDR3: TGTGCCAGTAGTATTAACAGGTGGGCCGGGGAGCTGTTTTTT. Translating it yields CASSINRWAGELFF.

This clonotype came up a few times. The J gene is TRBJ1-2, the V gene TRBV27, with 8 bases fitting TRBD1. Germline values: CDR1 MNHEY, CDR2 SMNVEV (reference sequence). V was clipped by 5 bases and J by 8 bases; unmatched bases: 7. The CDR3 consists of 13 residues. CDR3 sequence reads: CASSPLDRGGYTF. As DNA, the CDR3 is TGTGCCAGCAGTCCACTTGACAGGGGCGGCTACACCTTC.

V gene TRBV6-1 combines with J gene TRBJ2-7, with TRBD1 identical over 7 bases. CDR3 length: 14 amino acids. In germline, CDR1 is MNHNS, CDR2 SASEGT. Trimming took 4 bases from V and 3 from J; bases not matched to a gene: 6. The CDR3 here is CASSVPTGLYEQYF. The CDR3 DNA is TGTGCCAGCAGTGTCCCGACAGGGCTCTACGAGCAGTACTTC.

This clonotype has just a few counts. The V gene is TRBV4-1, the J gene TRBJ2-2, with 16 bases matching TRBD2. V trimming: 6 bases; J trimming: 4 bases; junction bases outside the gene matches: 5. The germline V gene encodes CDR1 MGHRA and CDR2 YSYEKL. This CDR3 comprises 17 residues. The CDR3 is CASRGLAGGTITGELFF. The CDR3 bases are TGCGCCAGCAGGGGACTAGCGGGGGGGACAATCACCGGGGAGCTGTTTTTT.